This T cell receptor beta chain originates from a study of T cells after yellow fever vaccination. The CDR3 sequence is 15 residues long. The germline V gene encodes CDR1 LNHDA and CDR2 SQIVND (reference sequence). The ends lost 7 bases at V and 4 bases at J; junction bases unmatched: 9. TCRdb reprocessed the 5' RACE reads with MiXCR, giving one entry per CDR3 protein. Of roughly 170,000 distinct CDR3 sequences listed, 9.3% are singletons. This clonotype has more than one count but fewer than ten. The specimen was CD8+ T cells sorted from PBMCs, collected 45 days after the yellow fever booster vaccination. This sequence joins TRBV19 and TRBJ2-2; 7 nucleotides align to TRBD1. The TCR sequence derives from a man between 18 and 29 years old who received the YFV17D yellow fever vaccine. The CDR3 DNA is TGTGCCAGTACCCTCGCGACAGGGAGCACCGGGGAGCTGTTTTTT. As protein: CASTLATGSTGELFF. Complete variable domain (other parts from reference TRBV19 and TRBJ2-2): DGGITQSPKYLFRKEGQNVTLSCEQNLNHDAMYWYRQDPGQGLRLIYYSQIVNDFQKGDIAEGYSVSREKKESFPLTVTSAQKNPTAFYLCASTLATGSTGELFFGEGSRLTVL.